The sequence of this T cell receptor (beta chain) was determined in a study of blood T cell repertoires in COVID-19. Study-wide context: Specimens from acute and convalescent COVID-19 originated in the United States, Italy and Spain. Sample material is recorded as cDNA or gDNA derived from T cells, B-cell-depleted T cells, or PBMCs.

The repertoire was sequenced with immunoSEQ multiplex PCR; TCRdb's copy has only in-frame clones and lacks some. The repertoire holds more than 150,000 clones, with around nine tenths as singletons. The germline V gene has CDR1 GTSNPN and CDR2 SVGIG (reference sequence). This CDR3 contains 13 residues. Between the trimmed V and J ends, which lost 2 bases and 2 bases, there was a span of 9 bases. This chain links TRBV30 with TRBJ1-1; D is unresolved. The origin of this receptor is a woman under 30 who had recovered from COVID-19. Sequencing input: peripheral blood. CDR3 sequence reads: CAWSIDRNTEAFF. In nucleotides, the CDR3 is TGTGCCTGGAGTATTGATAGAAACACTGAAGCTTTCTTT.